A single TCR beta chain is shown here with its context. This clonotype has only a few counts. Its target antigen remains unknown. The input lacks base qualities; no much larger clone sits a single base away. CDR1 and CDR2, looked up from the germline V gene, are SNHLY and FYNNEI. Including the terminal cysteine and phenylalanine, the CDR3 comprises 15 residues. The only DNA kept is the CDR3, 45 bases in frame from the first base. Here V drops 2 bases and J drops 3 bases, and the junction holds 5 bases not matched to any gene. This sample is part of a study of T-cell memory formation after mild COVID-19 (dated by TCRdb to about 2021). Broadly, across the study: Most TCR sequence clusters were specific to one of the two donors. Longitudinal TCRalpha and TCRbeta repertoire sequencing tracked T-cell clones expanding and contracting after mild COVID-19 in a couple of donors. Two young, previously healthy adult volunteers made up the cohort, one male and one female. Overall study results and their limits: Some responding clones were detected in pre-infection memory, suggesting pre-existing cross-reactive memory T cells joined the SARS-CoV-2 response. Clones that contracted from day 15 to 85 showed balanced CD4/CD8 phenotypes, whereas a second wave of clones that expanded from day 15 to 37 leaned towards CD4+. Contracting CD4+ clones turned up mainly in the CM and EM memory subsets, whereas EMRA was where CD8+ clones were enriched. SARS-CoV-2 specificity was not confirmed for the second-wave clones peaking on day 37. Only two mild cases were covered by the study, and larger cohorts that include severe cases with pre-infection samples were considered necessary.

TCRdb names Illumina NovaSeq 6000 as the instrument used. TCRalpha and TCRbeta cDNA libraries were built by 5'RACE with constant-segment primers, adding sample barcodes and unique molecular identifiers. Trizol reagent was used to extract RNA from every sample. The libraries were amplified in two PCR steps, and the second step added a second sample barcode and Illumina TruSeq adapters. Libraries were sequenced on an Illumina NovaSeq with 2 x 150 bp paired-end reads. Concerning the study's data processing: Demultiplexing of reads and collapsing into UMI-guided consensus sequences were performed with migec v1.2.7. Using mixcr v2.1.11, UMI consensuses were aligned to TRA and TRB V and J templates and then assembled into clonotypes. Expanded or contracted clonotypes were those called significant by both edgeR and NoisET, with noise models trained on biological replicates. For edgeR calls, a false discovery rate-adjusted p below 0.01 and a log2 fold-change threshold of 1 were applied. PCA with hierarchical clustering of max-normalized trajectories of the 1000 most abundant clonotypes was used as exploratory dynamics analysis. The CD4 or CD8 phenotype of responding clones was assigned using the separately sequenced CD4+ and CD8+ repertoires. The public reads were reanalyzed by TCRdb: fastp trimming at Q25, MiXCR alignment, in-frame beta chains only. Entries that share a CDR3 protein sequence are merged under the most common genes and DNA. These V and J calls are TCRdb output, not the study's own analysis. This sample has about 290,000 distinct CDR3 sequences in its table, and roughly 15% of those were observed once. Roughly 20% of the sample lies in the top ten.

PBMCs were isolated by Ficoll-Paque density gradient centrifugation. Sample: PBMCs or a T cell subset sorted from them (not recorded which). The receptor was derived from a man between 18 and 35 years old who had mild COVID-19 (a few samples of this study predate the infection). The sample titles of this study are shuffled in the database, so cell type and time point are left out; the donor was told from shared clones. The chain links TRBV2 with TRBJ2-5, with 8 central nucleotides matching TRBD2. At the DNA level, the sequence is TGTGCCAGCAGTGAAACGGGACTAGGCGAAGAGACCCAGTACTTC. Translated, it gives CASSETGLGEETQYF. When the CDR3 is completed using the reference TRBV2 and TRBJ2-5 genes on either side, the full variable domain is EPEVTQTPSHQVTQMGQEVILRCVPISNHLYFYWYRQILGQKVEFLVSFYNNEISEKSEIFDDQFSVERPDGSNFTLKIRSTKLEDSAMYFCASSETGLGEETQYFGPGTRLLVL.